The 6 T cell receptor beta chains listed next were all sequenced from one sample in a study of blood T cell repertoires in COVID-19. Profiling relied on immunoSEQ multiplex PCR, and the TCRdb table lists in-frame clones only, not all of them. The sample carries more than 300,000 clones, 90% recorded once. Sequencing input: PBMCs or T cells enriched from blood (not recorded which). Source of these receptors: a woman aged 30 to 39 who had been exposed to COVID-19.

Notes on this clone: Additional DNA sequences in this sample encode the identical CDR3. The chain has TRBV5-1 and TRBJ2-3; D is ambiguous. Germline V gives CDR1 SGHRS, CDR2 YFSETQ. The ends were cut back, 1 base at V and 1 base at J, with 4 bases in the middle. The CDR3 totals 13 residues. The CDR3 is CASSLRGTDTQYF. CDR3 bases: TGCGCCAGCAGCTTGCGCGGCACAGATACGCAGTATTTT.

The chain combines TRBV5-1 with TRBJ1-1; 9 bases are shared with TRBD1. This CDR3 spans 15 amino acids. V gave up 3 bases and J gave up 5 bases; unmatched junction bases: 8. The V gene's germline CDR1 is SGHRS and CDR2 YFSETQ. The CDR3 loop is CASSYSGQGETEAFF. The CDR3 DNA reads TGCGCCAGCAGCTACTCGGGACAGGGAGAAACTGAAGCTTTCTTT.

This sequence joins TRBV18 and TRBJ2-2; 9 nucleotides match TRBD1. The CDR3 contains 14 residues. V lost 4 bases, J lost 4 bases, and 1 base stayed unmatched. Germline V lookup: CDR1 KGHSH, CDR2 LQKENI. CDR3 protein: CASSRDRATGELFF. The CDR3 nucleotides are TGTGCCAGCTCACGGGACAGGGCCACCGGGGAGCTGTTTTTT.

This chain connects TRBV6-5 to TRBJ1-2; tentatively, D is TRBD1 (5 bases). CDR1 and CDR2 (germline): MNHEY, SVGAGI. This CDR3 has 14 residues. V lost 5 bases and J lost 7, with 17 bases in between. CDR3 sequence: CASSPGRGIGGYTF. The CDR3, as DNA: TGTGCCAGCAGTCCCGGACGGGGGATCGGTGGCTACACCTTC.

On this clone: This may arise from a read error, as a much more abundant clone is one base away. Other DNA sequences within the sample encode an identical CDR3. The J gene is TRBJ1-2, the V gene TRBV9, with 9 bases fitting TRBD1. The V and J ends lost 0 bases and 2 bases, in that order; junction bases with no gene match: 2. Germline CDR1 SGDLS, CDR2 YYNGEE. This CDR3 contains 15 residues. The CDR3 sequence is CASSVETGGNYGYTF. The CDR3 DNA is TGTGCCAGCAGCGTAGAAACAGGGGGCAACTATGGCTACACCTTC.

The gene calls are TRBV5-6 and TRBJ2-1, with 7 bases aligning to TRBD2. Germline-derived CDR1 and CDR2 are SGHDT and YYEEEE. The CDR3 runs 15 residues. V shed 4 bases, J shed 1 base, and the junction held 5 bases outside the gene matches. The CDR3 protein is CASSRRLASYNEQFF. Written as DNA, the CDR3 is TGTGCCAGCAGCCGGAGACTAGCTTCCTACAATGAGCAGTTCTTC.